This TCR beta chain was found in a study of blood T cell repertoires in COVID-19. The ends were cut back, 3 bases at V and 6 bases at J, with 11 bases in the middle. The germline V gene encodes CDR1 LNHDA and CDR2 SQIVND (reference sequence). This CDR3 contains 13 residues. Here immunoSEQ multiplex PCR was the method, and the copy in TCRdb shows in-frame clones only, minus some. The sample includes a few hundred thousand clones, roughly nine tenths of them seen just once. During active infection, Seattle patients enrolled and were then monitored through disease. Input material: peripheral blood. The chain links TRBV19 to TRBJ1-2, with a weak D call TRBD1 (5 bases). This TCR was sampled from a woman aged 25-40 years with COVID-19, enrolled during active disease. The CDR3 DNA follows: TGTGCCAGTAGTATTTCGGGGGTCCATGGCTACACCTTC. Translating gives CASSISGVHGYTF.